This passage covers 27 T cell receptor beta chains from one sample sequenced in a study of T-cell memory formation after mild COVID-19. One entry per CDR3 protein, called by TCRdb with MiXCR from the 5' RACE reads. The sample yields 40,000 to 45,000 distinct CDR3 sequences, 7.3% seen once. The sample consisted of PBMCs or a T cell subset sorted from them (not recorded which). The origin of the receptors is a young man who had mild COVID-19 (a few samples of this study predate the infection). Cell type and time point are not known.

This clonotype was observed a handful of times. The genes are TRBV5-1 and TRBJ2-3, with D maybe TRBD2 (6 bases). This CDR3 spans 15 amino acids. Germline V CDR1 and CDR2: SGHRS, YFSETQ. V gave up 4 bases and J gave up 3 bases, with 15 bases separating them. CDR3 coding DNA: TGCGCCAGCAGCATGGGACTGAGGGAAACAGATACGCAGTATTTT. This encodes CASSMGLRETDTQYF.

The J gene is TRBJ1-5, the V gene TRBV3-1; maybe TRBD1 (5 bases). With 8 bases removed from V and 5 bases from J, the gap between germline ends came to 16 bases. Germline V gene sequence: CDR1 LGHDT, CDR2 YNNKEL (reference sequence). CDR3 length: 14 residues. The CDR3 sequence is CASSLRGADQPQHF. In DNA, the CDR3 is TGTGCCAGCTCGTTGAGAGGGGCCGATCAGCCCCAGCATTTT.

This clonotype was counted only a few times. J is TRBJ2-3 and V is TRBV7-2, with D possibly being TRBD2 (6 bases). The ends were cut back, 3 bases at V and 2 bases at J, with 15 bases in the middle. This CDR3 comprises 16 residues. Per the germline V gene, CDR1 is SGHTA and CDR2 is FQGNSA. The chain's CDR3 is CASSLRYGGTTDTQYF. DNA of the CDR3: TGTGCCAGCAGCTTGAGGTACGGGGGAACCACAGATACGCAGTATTTT. The complete variable domain, with remaining parts taken from reference TRBV7-2 and TRBJ2-3, reads GAGVSQSPSNKVTEKGKDVELRCDPISGHTALYWYRQSLGQGLEFLIYFQGNSAPDKSGLPSDRFSAERTGGSVSTLTIQRTQQEDSAVYLCASSLRYGGTTDTQYFGPGTRLTVL.

J is TRBJ1-5 and V is TRBV5-5, with TRBD1 matching 10 bases. CDR1 and CDR2 (germline): SGHKS, YYEKEE (reference sequence). The CDR3 totals 15 residues. V gave up 0 bases and J gave up 7 bases; unmatched junction bases: 4. This chain's CDR3 is CASSLGDRGRQPQHF. The CDR3 bases are TGTGCCAGCAGCTTGGGGGACAGGGGACGGCAGCCCCAGCATTTT. The whole variable domain, filled in from reference TRBV5-5 and TRBJ1-5, reads DAGVTQSPTHLIKTRGQQVTLRCSPISGHKSVSWYQQVLGQGPQFIFQYYEKEERGRGNFPDRFSARQFPNYSSELNVNALLLGDSALYLCASSLGDRGRQPQHFGDGTRLSIL.

This clonotype was observed a handful of times. The chain links TRBV7-2 to TRBJ2-1; D is ambiguous. Trimming left V 3 bases short and J 4 bases short, with 7 bases between. CDR1 and CDR2 from the germline V gene are SGHTA and FQGNSA. The length of the CDR3 is 13 residues. The CDR3 DNA sequence: TGTGCCAGCAGCTTCATGGCTTACAATGAGCAGTTCTTC. The encoded protein is CASSFMAYNEQFF.

V is TRBV4-1 and J is TRBJ1-5, with a tentative D call TRBD1 (6 bases). CDR1 is MGHRA and CDR2 is YSYEKL in the germline V gene. This CDR3 is 14 amino acids long. Between the trimmed V and J ends, which lost 8 bases and 4 bases, there was a span of 15 bases. The CDR3: CASRDIGKNQPQHF. DNA for the CDR3: TGCGCCAGCCGGGACATCGGCAAGAATCAGCCCCAGCATTTT.

J is TRBJ1-5 and V is TRBV7-2, with D unclear. Trimming took off 1 base at V and 4 bases at J, with 11 bases between the two ends. Germline CDR1 is SGHTA and CDR2 is FQGNSA. The CDR3 has 15 residues. This CDR3 is CASSLVGGQNQPQHF. The DNA for the CDR3 is TGTGCCAGCAGCTTAGTAGGAGGTCAGAATCAGCCCCAGCATTTT.

This clonotype showed up many times. The V and J genes are TRBV7-2 and TRBJ2-1; 8 positions agree with TRBD2. Looked up from germline, CDR1 is SGHTA and CDR2 is FQGNSA. Trimming cost V 4 bases and J 6 bases; bases outside gene matches: 8. The CDR3 is 15 amino acids. CDR3 residues: CASSSGGLALNEQFF. In nucleotides, the CDR3 is TGTGCCAGCAGCTCGGGGGGGCTAGCTCTCAATGAGCAGTTCTTC. Drawing the rest from reference TRBV7-2 and TRBJ2-1, the complete variable domain is GAGVSQSPSNKVTEKGKDVELRCDPISGHTALYWYRQSLGQGLEFLIYFQGNSAPDKSGLPSDRFSAERTGGSVSTLTIQRTQQEDSAVYLCASSSGGLALNEQFFGPGTRLTVL.

This clonotype was found many times. The J gene is TRBJ2-1, the V gene TRBV9; 10 bases match TRBD2. Germline trimming cut 0 bases from V and 8 bases from J; bases unmatched to any gene: 8. The CDR3 totals 16 residues. Looked up from germline, CDR1 is SGDLS and CDR2 is YYNGEE. The chain's CDR3 is CASSVAGSGGSDEQFF. The CDR3 nucleotides read TGTGCCAGCAGCGTAGCTGGTAGCGGGGGGAGCGATGAGCAGTTCTTC.

This clonotype was seen at least ten times. The gene calls are TRBV4-1 and TRBJ2-2; D is possibly TRBD1 (6 bases). Trimming pared 3 bases from V and 1 base from J, leaving 9 bases between. This CDR3 contains 15 residues. Germline CDR1 MGHRA, CDR2 YSYEKL. The CDR3 region is CASSQGAKNTGELFF. CDR3 DNA: TGCGCCAGCAGCCAGGGGGCTAAGAACACCGGGGAGCTGTTTTTT.

Only a few counts were recorded for this clonotype. The chain combines TRBV6-2 or TRBV6-3 with TRBJ2-7; TRBD1 aligns across 8 bases. Trimming at V came to 5 bases and at J to 6 bases, leaving 6 bases not matched to a gene. Looked up from germline, CDR1 is MNHEY and CDR2 is SVGEGT. The CDR3 has 13 residues. CDR3 in amino acids: CASSRTGLSEQYF. In DNA form, the CDR3 reads TGTGCCAGCAGTCGGACAGGGCTCTCCGAGCAGTACTTC.

This clonotype was seen repeatedly, ten times or more. The chain employs TRBV5-5 and TRBJ1-5; no reliable D call. The CDR3 has 17 amino acids. Between the trimmed V and J ends, which lost 2 bases and 3 bases, there was a span of 18 bases. CDR1 is SGHKS, CDR2 YYEKEE, per germline (reference sequence). CDR3 in DNA: TGTGCCAGCAGCTTTGGAGAAGGGCTCGTTAACAATCAGCCCCAGCATTTT. Amino acids: CASSFGEGLVNNQPQHF.

The chain uses TRBV25-1 and TRBJ2-5; 11 nucleotides match TRBD2. CDR1 is MGHDK, CDR2 SYGVNS, per germline. Unmatched junction bases numbered 11, after V lost 7 bases and J lost 4 bases. The CDR3 is 16 residues long. CDR3 nucleotides: TGTGCCAGCAAGGTCACTAGCGGGGGAAGGGGAGAGACCCAGTACTTC. It is translated as CASKVTSGGRGETQYF.

The chain employs TRBV7-9 and TRBJ1-2; D is perhaps TRBD1 (5 bases). In germline, CDR1 is SEHNR, CDR2 FQNEAQ (reference sequence). V was cut by 6 bases and J by 3 bases, with 14 bases left in between. This CDR3 region has 14 residues. The CDR3 bases are TGTGCCAGCAGACAAGGAGACAGCTACTATGGCTACACCTTC. It is translated as CASRQGDSYYGYTF.

This clonotype was recorded a few times. The chain employs TRBV4-1 and TRBJ2-3; D tentatively reads TRBD1 or TRBD2 (5 bases each). The CDR3 is 16 amino acids. V was shortened by 1 base and J by 0 bases, with 11 bases between the two germline ends. Germline lookup yields CDR1 MGHRA and CDR2 YSYEKL. The CDR3, as DNA: TGCGCCAGCAGCCAAGGGGGGTGGGGGAGCACAGATACGCAGTATTTT. Residues: CASSQGGWGSTDTQYF.

The chain uses TRBV9 and TRBJ2-1, with D tentatively TRBD1 or TRBD2 (5 bases each). This CDR3 region has 17 residues. Per the germline V gene, CDR1 is SGDLS and CDR2 is YYNGEE. The ends were cut back, 0 bases at V and 1 base at J, with 14 bases in the middle. The DNA of the CDR3 is TGTGCCAGCAGCGTAGTTGGGGGACCGAGTTCCTACAATGAGCAGTTCTTC. This gives the protein CASSVVGGPSSYNEQFF.

This clonotype was observed a handful of times. The chain recombines TRBV5-6 with TRBJ1-2; maybe TRBD1 (6 bases). This CDR3 contains 12 residues. The V gene lost 2 bases and the J gene lost 12 bases, with 14 bases spanning the gap. CDR1 SGHDT and CDR2 YYEEEE come from the germline V gene. This CDR3 reads CASSLWTARDTF. The CDR3 DNA sequence: TGTGCCAGCAGCTTATGGACAGCGCGAGACACCTTC. The full variable domain, with the rest looked up from reference TRBV5-6 and TRBJ1-2, is DAGVTQSPTHLIKTRGQQVTLRCSPKSGHDTVSWYQQALGQGPQFIFQYYEEEERQRGNFPDRFSGHQFPNYSSELNVNALLLGDSALYLCASSLWTARDTFGSGTRLTVV.

Only a few counts were recorded for this clonotype. CDR3 DNA: TGCGCCAGCAGCGGGGGGTTACAGACGATCACCGGGGAGCTGTTTTTT. The encoded protein is CASSGGLQTITGELFF. The chain couples TRBV5-1 to TRBJ2-2; a possible D gene is TRBD2 (6 bases). V was trimmed by 4 bases and J by 4 bases, leaving 17 bases between them. This CDR3 comprises 16 residues. Germline CDR1 is SGHRS and CDR2 is YFSETQ.

V and J are TRBV7-2 and TRBJ1-5; D gene uncertain. Germline assignment: CDR1 SGHTA and CDR2 FQGNSA. The germline V and J ends were trimmed by 2 bases and 0 bases, with 8 bases remaining between them. The CDR3 covers 15 residues. In DNA, the CDR3 is TGTGCCAGCAGCTTATCAGGATATAGCAATCAGCCCCAGCATTTT. Its protein product is CASSLSGYSNQPQHF.

In its sample, this clonotype was seen a few times. Here the CDR3 DNA reads TGCAGTGCTAGAGTGCTAGGACGGGAGGATCAGCCCCAGCATTTT. Its protein is CSARVLGREDQPQHF. This chain connects TRBV20-1 to TRBJ1-5; D unresolved. V was clipped by 1 base and J by 5 bases, with 15 bases between them. Looked up from germline, CDR1 is DFQATT and CDR2 is SNEGSKA (reference sequence). The length of the CDR3 is 15 residues.

This clonotype was seen more than once but under ten times. The chain employs TRBV4-1 and TRBJ1-2; maybe TRBD1 (6 bases). Germline V lookup: CDR1 MGHRA, CDR2 YSYEKL. The CDR3 is 14 amino acids. The V and J ends lost 6 bases and 3 bases respectively, with 14 bases between them. This CDR3 is CASRPGGADYGYTF. The CDR3 DNA follows: TGCGCCAGCAGACCGGGGGGCGCGGACTATGGCTACACCTTC.

The V and J genes are TRBV27 and TRBJ2-7; D not resolved. Germline-derived CDR1 and CDR2 are MNHEY and SMNVEV (reference sequence). The CDR3 totals 13 residues. V was shortened by 3 bases and J by 9 bases, with 15 bases between the two germline ends. This chain's CDR3 is CASSLGSPLGQYF. CDR3 bases: TGTGCCAGCAGTTTGGGTAGTCCTCTCGGGCAGTACTTC.

Only a few counts were recorded for this clonotype. The chain links TRBV6-5 to TRBJ1-5, with TRBD1 matching 8 bases. This CDR3 region has 13 residues. CDR1 and CDR2 (germline): MNHEY, SVGAGI. Trimming at V came to 4 bases and at J to 12 bases, leaving 8 bases not matched to a gene. The CDR3 is CASSSAGTGLQHF. The CDR3 coding sequence is TGTGCCAGCAGTTCAGCCGGGACAGGACTCCAGCATTTT.

This rearrangement joins TRBV18 to TRBJ1-1; D ambiguous. Trimming stripped 5 bases from V and 7 bases from J, with 8 bases between. The CDR3 extends over 11 amino acids. Germline V gene data show CDR1 as KGHSH and CDR2 as LQKENI. CDR3 sequence (DNA): TGTGCCAGCTCAGAACGGAGTGAAGCTTTCTTT. Its translation: CASSERSEAFF.

This clonotype showed up just a few times. This rearrangement joins TRBV18 to TRBJ2-3, with TRBD1 identical over 10 bases. J was trimmed by 1 base and V by 6 bases; bases with no gene match: 7. CDR1 and CDR2 from the germline V gene are KGHSH and LQKENI. The CDR3 is made up of 16 amino acids. CDR3 in DNA: TGTGCCAGCTCCCCTTCGACAGGGGGCGGCACAGATACGCAGTATTTT. As protein: CASSPSTGGGTDTQYF.

This sequence joins TRBV9 and TRBJ1-2; TRBD1 agrees at 8 bases. This CDR3 is built from 15 residues. The trim removed 4 bases at V and 1 base at J, leaving 6 bases unmatched. Per the germline V gene, CDR1 is SGDLS and CDR2 is YYNGEE. This CDR3 is CASSQGTGGNYGYTF. CDR3 bases: TGTGCCAGCAGCCAAGGGACAGGTGGTAACTATGGCTACACCTTC. The full variable domain, completed using reference TRBV9 and TRBJ1-2, is DSGVTQTPKHLITATGQRVTLRCSPRSGDLSVYWYQQSLDQGLQFLIQYYNGEERAKGNILERFSAQQFPDLHSELNLSSLELGDSALYFCASSQGTGGNYGYTFGSGTRLTVV.

This clonotype occurred a few times. The CDR3 loop is CASRLGQGTPLHF. In DNA form, the CDR3 reads TGTGCCAGCAGACTTGGACAGGGGACGCCCCTCCACTTT. This chain connects TRBV2 to TRBJ1-6; TRBD1 aligns across 9 bases. The CDR3 runs 13 residues. V shed 6 bases and J 13 bases; nucleotides not matched to a gene: 7. Germline V gene data show CDR1 as SNHLY and CDR2 as FYNNEI.